The source of this T cell receptor beta chain is a study of control samples from healthy donors and cancer patients. Per the germline V gene, CDR1 is MNHNY and CDR2 is SVGAGI (reference sequence). V shed 2 bases and J shed 0 bases, with 8 bases lying between them. This CDR3 is 14 amino acids long. This clone came up once. Using immunoSEQ multiplex PCR, the repertoire was profiled, and TCRdb retains in-frame clones only, with some absent. Found here are 100,000 to 150,000 clones, roughly 90% of them singletons; the top ten hold 2.1%. The origin of this receptor is a woman aged 45-65 years in good health. V usage is TRBV6-6 and J usage is TRBJ2-7; D unclear. Sequencing was performed on blood. CDR3 amino acids: CASSYGIGSYEQYF. The DNA for the CDR3 is TGTGCCAGCAGTTACGGGATAGGCTCCTACGAGCAGTACTTC.